This TCR beta chain derives from a study of cytomegalovirus exposure and HLA in healthy donors. This CDR3 contains 13 residues. Germline V gene sequence: CDR1 GTSNPN, CDR2 SVGIG (reference sequence). Trimming removed 1 base at V and 7 bases at J, with 13 bases between. Study-level points and caveats: Analysis was carried out at a later point, and it linked a missense DCLRE1C variant to TCR beta V- and J-gene trimming.

The PCR contained 60 Vbeta and 13 Jbeta primers. TCRdb's copy holds only in-frame clones and misses some; the assay was immunoSEQ multiplex PCR. The repertoire holds roughly 180,000 clones, approximately 80% seen once, with about 1.3% in the top ten. To note about this clone: Antigen specificity is unknown.

The sequenced material came from PBMCs. The chain uses TRBV30 and TRBJ1-1; no clear D gene. This TCR was recovered from a man aged 30-40 years in good health and CMV-seronegative. CDR3 coding DNA: TGTGCCTGGAGTGCCTCAGAAGAATTTGAAGCTTTCTTT. It specifies CAWSASEEFEAFF.